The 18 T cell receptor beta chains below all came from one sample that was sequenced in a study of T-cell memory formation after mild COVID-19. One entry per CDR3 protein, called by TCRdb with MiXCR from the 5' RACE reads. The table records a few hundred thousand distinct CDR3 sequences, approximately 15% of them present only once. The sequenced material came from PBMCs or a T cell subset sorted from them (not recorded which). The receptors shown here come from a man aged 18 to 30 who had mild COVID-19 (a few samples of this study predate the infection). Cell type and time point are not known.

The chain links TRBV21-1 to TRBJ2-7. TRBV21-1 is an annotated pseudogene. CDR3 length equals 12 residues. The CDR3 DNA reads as TGTGCCAGCAGCAAACGACGCTACGAGCAGTACGTC. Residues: CASSKRRYEQYV.

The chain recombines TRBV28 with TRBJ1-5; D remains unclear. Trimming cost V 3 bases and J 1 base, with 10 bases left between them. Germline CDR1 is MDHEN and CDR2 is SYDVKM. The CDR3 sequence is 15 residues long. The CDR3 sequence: CASSFGLISNQPQHF. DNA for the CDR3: TGTGCCAGCAGTTTCGGGCTGATAAGCAATCAGCCCCAGCATTTT.

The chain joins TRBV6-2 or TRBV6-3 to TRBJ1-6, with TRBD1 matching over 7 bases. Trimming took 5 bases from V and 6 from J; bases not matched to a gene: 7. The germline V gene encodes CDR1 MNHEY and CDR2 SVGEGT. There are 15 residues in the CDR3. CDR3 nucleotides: TGTGCCAGCAGTCACGGGAACAGGGGTAATTCACCCCTCCACTTT. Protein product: CASSHGNRGNSPLHF.

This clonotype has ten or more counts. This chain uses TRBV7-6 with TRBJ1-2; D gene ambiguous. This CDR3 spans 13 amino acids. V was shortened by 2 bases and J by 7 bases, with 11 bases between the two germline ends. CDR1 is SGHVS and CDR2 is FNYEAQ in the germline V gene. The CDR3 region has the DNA TGTGCCAGCAGCTTATACGGCGAGGGTGGCTACACCTTC. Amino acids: CASSLYGEGGYTF.

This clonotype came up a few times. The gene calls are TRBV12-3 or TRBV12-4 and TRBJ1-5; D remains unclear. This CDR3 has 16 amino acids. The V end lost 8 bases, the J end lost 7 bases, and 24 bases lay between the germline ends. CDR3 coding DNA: TGTGCCAGCTTGATGTCCGTTATGAGTGTTGAGCAGCCCCAGCATTTT. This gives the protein CASLMSVMSVEQPQHF.

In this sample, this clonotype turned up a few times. The CDR3 loop is CASSQDPGAIYGYTF. The CDR3 DNA reads TGCGCCAGCAGCCAAGATCCCGGGGCCATCTATGGCTACACCTTC. V is TRBV4-1 and J is TRBJ1-2, with TRBD1 as a possible D gene (5 bases). The germline V gene encodes CDR1 MGHRA and CDR2 YSYEKL. The CDR3 is made up of 15 amino acids. The ends were cut back, 0 bases at V and 4 bases at J, with 12 bases in the middle.

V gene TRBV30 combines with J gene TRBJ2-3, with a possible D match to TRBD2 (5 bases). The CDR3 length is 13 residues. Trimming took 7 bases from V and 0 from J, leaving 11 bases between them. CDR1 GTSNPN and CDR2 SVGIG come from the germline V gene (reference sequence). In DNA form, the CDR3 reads TGTGCCTCCACGGGCGGGAGCACAGATACGCAGTATTTT. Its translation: CASTGGSTDTQYF.

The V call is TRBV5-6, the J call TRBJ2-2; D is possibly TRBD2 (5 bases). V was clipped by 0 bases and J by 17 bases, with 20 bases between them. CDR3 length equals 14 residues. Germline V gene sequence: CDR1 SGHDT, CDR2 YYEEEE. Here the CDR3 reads CASSLVGEPDVGFF. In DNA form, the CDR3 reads TGTGCCAGCAGCTTGGTCGGGGAGCCGGATGTGGGTTTTTTT. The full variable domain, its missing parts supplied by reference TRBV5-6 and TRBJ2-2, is DAGVTQSPTHLIKTRGQQVTLRCSPKSGHDTVSWYQQALGQGPQFIFQYYEEEERQRGNFPDRFSGHQFPNYSSELNVNALLLGDSALYLCASSLVGEPDVGFFGEGSRLTVL.

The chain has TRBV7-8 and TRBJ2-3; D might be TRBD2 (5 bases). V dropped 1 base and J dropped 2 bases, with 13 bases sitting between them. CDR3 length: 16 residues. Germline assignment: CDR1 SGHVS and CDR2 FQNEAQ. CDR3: CASSLVRLYFTDTQYF. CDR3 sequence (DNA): TGTGCCAGCAGCTTAGTAAGACTATACTTCACAGATACGCAGTATTTT. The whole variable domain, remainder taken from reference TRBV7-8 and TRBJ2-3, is GAGVSQSPRYKVAKRGQDVALRCDPISGHVSLFWYQQALGQGPEFLTYFQNEAQLDKSGLPSDRFFAERPEGSVSTLKIQRTQQEDSAVYLCASSLVRLYFTDTQYFGPGTRLTVL.

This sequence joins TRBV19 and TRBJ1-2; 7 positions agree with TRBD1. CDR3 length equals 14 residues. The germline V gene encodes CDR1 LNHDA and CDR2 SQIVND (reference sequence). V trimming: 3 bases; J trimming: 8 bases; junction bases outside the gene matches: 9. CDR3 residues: CASSIPLRGRGYTF. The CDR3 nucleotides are TGTGCCAGTAGTATCCCCCTCAGGGGGAGAGGCTACACCTTC.

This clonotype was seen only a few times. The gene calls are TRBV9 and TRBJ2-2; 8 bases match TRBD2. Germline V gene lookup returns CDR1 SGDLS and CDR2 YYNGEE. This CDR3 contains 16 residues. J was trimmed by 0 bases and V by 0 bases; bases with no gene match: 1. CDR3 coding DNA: TGTGCCAGCAGCGTAGACGGGGGGGCGAACACCGGGGAGCTGTTTTTT. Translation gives CASSVDGGANTGELFF.

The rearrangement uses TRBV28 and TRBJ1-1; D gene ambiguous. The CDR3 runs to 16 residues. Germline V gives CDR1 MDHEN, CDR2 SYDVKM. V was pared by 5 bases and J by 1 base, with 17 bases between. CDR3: CASSHPGGRWNTEAFF. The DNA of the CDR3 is TGTGCCAGCAGTCACCCAGGAGGTCGGTGGAACACTGAAGCTTTCTTT. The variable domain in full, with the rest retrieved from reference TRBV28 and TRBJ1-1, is DVKVTQSSRYLVKRTGEKVFLECVQDMDHENMFWYRQDPGLGLRLIYFSYDVKMKEKGDIPEGYSVSREKKERFSLILESASTNQTSMYLCASSHPGGRWNTEAFFGQGTRLTVV.

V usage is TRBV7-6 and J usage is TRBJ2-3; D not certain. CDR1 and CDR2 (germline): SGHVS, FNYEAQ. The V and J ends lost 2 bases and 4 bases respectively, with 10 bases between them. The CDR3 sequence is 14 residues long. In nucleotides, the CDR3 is TGTGCCAGCAGCTTAAGGCCCGTTCCAGATACGCAGTATTTT. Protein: CASSLRPVPDTQYF. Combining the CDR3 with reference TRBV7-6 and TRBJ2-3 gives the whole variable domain GAGVSQSPRYKVTKRGQDVALRCDPISGHVSLYWYRQALGQGPEFLTYFNYEAQQDKSGLPNDRFSAERPEGSISTLTIQRTEQRDSAMYRCASSLRPVPDTQYFGPGTRLTVL.

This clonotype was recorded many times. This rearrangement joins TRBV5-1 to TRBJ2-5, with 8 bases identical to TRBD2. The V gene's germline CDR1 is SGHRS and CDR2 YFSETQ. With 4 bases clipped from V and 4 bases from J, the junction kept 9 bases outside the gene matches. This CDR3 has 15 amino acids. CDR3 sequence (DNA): TGCGCCAGCAGCATGGGACTAGTGAGTGGAGAGACCCAGTACTTC. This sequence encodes CASSMGLVSGETQYF.

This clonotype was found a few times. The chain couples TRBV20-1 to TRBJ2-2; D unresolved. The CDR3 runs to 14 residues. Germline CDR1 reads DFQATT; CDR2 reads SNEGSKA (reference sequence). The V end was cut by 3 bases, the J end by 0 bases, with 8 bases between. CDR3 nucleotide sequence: TGCAGTGCTAGTAGGTTCCCGAACACCGGGGAGCTGTTTTTT. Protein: CSASRFPNTGELFF.

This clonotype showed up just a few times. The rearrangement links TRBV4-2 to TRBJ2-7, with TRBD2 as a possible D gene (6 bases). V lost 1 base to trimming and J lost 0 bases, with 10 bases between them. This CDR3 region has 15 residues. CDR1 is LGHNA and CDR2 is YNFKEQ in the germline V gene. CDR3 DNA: TGTGCCAGCAGCCAAGCGCGGGGATTCTCCTACGAGCAGTACGTC. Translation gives CASSQARGFSYEQYV.

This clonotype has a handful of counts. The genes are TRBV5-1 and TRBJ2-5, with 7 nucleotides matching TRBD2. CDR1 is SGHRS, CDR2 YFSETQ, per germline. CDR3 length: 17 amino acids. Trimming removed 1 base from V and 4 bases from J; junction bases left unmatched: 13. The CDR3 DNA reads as TGCGCCAGCAGCTTGAGTCAACTAGCGCGTACAGGAGAGACCCAGTACTTC. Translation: CASSLSQLARTGETQYF.

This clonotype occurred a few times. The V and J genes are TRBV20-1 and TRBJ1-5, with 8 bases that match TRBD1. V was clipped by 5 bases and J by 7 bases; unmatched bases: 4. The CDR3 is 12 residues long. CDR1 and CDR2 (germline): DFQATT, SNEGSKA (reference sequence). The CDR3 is CSAGQGSQPQHF. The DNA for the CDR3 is TGCAGTGCTGGACAGGGTTCCCAGCCCCAGCATTTT.